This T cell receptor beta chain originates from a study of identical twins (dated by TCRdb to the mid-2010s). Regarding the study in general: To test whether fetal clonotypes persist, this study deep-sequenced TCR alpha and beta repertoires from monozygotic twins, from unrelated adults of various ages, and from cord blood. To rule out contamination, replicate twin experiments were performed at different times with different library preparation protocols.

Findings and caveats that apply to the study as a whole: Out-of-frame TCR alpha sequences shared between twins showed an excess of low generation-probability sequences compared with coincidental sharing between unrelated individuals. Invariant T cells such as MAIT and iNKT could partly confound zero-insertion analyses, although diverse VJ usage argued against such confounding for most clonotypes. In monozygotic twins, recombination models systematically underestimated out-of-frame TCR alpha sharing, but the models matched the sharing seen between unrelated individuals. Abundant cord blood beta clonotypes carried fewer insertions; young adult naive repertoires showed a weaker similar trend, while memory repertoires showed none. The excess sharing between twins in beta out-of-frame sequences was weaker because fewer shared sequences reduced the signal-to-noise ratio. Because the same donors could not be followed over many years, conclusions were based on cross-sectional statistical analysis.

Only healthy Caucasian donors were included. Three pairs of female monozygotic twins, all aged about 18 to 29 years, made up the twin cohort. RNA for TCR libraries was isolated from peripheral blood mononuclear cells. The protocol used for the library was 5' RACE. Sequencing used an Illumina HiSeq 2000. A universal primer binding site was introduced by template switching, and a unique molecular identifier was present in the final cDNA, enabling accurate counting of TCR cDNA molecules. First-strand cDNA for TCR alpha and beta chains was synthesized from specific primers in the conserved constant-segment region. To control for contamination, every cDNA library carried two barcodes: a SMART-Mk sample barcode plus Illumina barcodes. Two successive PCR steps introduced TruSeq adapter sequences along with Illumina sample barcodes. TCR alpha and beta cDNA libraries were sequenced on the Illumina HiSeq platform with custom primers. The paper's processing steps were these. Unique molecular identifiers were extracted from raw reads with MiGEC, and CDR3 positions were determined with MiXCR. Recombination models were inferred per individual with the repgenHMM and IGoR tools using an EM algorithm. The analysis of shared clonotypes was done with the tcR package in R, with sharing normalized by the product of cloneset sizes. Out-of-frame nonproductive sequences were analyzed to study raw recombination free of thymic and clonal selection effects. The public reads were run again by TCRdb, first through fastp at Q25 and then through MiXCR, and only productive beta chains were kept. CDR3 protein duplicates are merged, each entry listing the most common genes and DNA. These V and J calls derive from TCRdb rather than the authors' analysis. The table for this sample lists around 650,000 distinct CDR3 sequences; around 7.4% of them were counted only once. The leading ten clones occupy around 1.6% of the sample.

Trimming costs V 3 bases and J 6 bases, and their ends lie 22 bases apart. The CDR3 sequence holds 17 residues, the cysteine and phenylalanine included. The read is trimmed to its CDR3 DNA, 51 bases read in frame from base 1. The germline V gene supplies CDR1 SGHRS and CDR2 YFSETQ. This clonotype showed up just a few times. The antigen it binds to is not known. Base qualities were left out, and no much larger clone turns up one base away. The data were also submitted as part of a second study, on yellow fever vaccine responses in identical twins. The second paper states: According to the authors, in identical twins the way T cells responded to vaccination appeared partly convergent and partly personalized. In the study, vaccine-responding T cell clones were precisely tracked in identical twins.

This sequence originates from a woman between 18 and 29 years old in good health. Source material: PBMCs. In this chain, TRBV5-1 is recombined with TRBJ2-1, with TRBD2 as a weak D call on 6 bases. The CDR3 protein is CASSSTPLAPKTNEQFF. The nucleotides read TGCGCCAGCAGCTCCACCCCACTAGCCCCGAAGACCAATGAGCAGTTCTTC.